These 13 T cell receptor beta chains came from one sample sequenced in a study of blood T cell repertoires in COVID-19. Data came from immunoSEQ multiplex PCR; TCRdb stores just in-frame clones and leaves some out. Of some 270,000 clones in the sample, around nine tenths were seen once. The sample was PBMCs or T cells enriched from blood (not recorded which). Receptor source: a woman aged 55-69 years who had recovered from COVID-19.

The chain joins TRBV29-1 to TRBJ2-1; no definite D call. The CDR3 length is 11 residues. Trimming shortened V by 5 bases and J by 7 bases, and 9 bases separated the two germline ends. Per the germline V gene, CDR1 is SQVTM and CDR2 is ANQGSEA. The CDR3 sequence is CSVSGSNEQFF. The CDR3 DNA reads TGCAGCGTTTCAGGCTCAAATGAGCAGTTCTTC.

A remark on this clone: Other DNA sequences in the sample encode the same CDR3. The rearrangement joins TRBV11-2 to TRBJ1-5; D gene ambiguous. The V and J ends lost 0 bases and 5 bases respectively, with 5 bases between them. The CDR3 contains 13 residues. Germline values: CDR1 SGHAT, CDR2 FQNNGV. The CDR3 DNA is TGTGCCAGCAGCTTAGATCGTGATCAGCCCCAGCATTTT. Protein sequence: CASSLDRDQPQHF.

A few counts support this clone. The rearrangement joins TRBV2 to TRBJ2-1, with a possible D match to TRBD2 (5 bases). From germline, CDR1 is SNHLY and CDR2 FYNNEI. V lost 9 bases to trimming and J lost 7 bases, with 10 bases between them. The CDR3 runs to 11 residues. The CDR3 DNA is TGTGCCAGGGAAACGGGGAATGAGCAGTTCTTC. Protein product: CARETGNEQFF.

The chain recombines TRBV5-8 with TRBJ2-1; D unclear. The CDR3 has 11 residues. V was pared by 3 bases and J by 7 bases, with 5 bases between. The germline V gene encodes CDR1 SGHTS and CDR2 YDEGEE. The CDR3: CASSSRNEQFF. The CDR3 DNA reads TGTGCCAGCAGCTCTCGGAATGAGCAGTTCTTC.

The gene calls are TRBV9 and TRBJ1-4; 10 bases map to TRBD1. V lost 7 bases, J lost 7 bases, and 4 bases stayed unmatched. The germline V gene encodes CDR1 SGDLS and CDR2 YYNGEE. The CDR3 sequence is 13 residues long. CDR3 coding DNA: TGTGCCAGCCGGGACAGGGGTTGTGAAAAACTGTTTTTT. Protein sequence: CASRDRGCEKLFF. Full variable domain (missing parts from reference TRBV9 and TRBJ1-4): DSGVTQTPKHLITATGQRVTLRCSPRSGDLSVYWYQQSLDQGLQFLIQYYNGEERAKGNILERFSAQQFPDLHSELNLSSLELGDSALYFCASRDRGCEKLFFGSGTQLSVL.

This chain uses TRBV24-1 with TRBJ2-5, with TRBD2 matching 7 bases. The length of the CDR3 is 15 residues. V shed 2 bases, J shed 2 bases, and the junction held 4 bases outside the gene matches. Germline V lookup: CDR1 KGHDR, CDR2 SFDVKD. Written as DNA, the CDR3 is TGTGCCACCAGTGATTCCCGGCGGGGGCAAGAGACCCAGTACTTC. Its protein product is CATSDSRRGQETQYF.

In DNA form, the CDR3 reads TGCGCCAGCAGCCAAGATTTCGGTGAAGGCACTCCGCGGGGGAAACTGTTTTTT. It is translated as CASSQDFGEGTPRGKLFF. The chain employs TRBV4-1 and TRBJ1-4, with D possibly matching TRBD1 (5 bases). CDR3 length equals 18 residues. The V end lost 0 bases, the J end lost 11 bases, and 25 bases lay between the germline ends. The V gene's germline CDR1 is MGHRA and CDR2 YSYEKL.

The rearrangement uses TRBV19 and TRBJ1-2; no clear D gene. The V gene's germline CDR1 is LNHDA and CDR2 SQIVND (reference sequence). Trimming pared 4 bases from V and 4 bases from J, leaving 7 bases between. The CDR3 runs 12 residues. Written as DNA, the CDR3 is TGTGCCAGTAGTACAATGGCCTATGGCTACACCTTC. The encoded protein is CASSTMAYGYTF.

The J gene is TRBJ1-1, the V gene TRBV10-3, with a weak D call TRBD1 (6 bases). Germline V gene lookup returns CDR1 ENHRY and CDR2 SYGVKD. The V end lost 4 bases, the J end lost 3 bases, and 15 bases lay between the germline ends. CDR3 length: 15 amino acids. The CDR3 DNA follows: TGTGCCATCAGTGCATCTACAGGGATGGACACTGAAGCTTTCTTT. Amino acids: CAISASTGMDTEAFF.

Here the CDR3 DNA reads TGCGCCAGCAGCCCGGACAGTCAAGAGACCCAGTACTTC. It specifies CASSPDSQETQYF. This chain joins TRBV4-1 and TRBJ2-5, with TRBD1 as a possible D gene (6 bases). V lost 4 bases and J 2 bases, leaving 8 bases between the germline ends. CDR3 size: 13 residues. Germline V gene lookup returns CDR1 MGHRA and CDR2 YSYEKL.

The J gene is TRBJ1-1, the V gene TRBV28, with D uncertain. Trimming shortened V by 8 bases and J by 0 bases, and 10 bases separated the two germline ends. The CDR3 has 13 amino acids. Germline loops: CDR1 MDHEN, CDR2 SYDVKM. CDR3 sequence reads: CASLRFMNTEAFF. For the CDR3, the DNA is TGTGCCAGCCTGCGGTTTATGAACACTGAAGCTTTCTTT.

J is TRBJ1-1 and V is TRBV14; no clear D gene. The germline gives CDR1 SGHDN, CDR2 FVKESK. V shed 1 base and J shed 12 bases, with 15 bases lying between them. This CDR3 comprises 13 residues. The CDR3 nucleotides are TGTGCCAGCAGCCAAGTCGCGGTGGCTCGGTCTTTCTTT. Translation: CASSQVAVARSFF. Based on the CDR3 plus reference TRBV14 and TRBJ1-1, the full variable domain is EAGVTQFPSHSVIEKGQTVTLRCDPISGHDNLYWYRRVMGKEIKFLLHFVKESKQDESGMPNNRFLAERTGGTYSTLKVQPAELEDSGVYFCASSQVAVARSFFGQGTRLTVV.

The chain joins TRBV30 to TRBJ1-5; D may be TRBD1 (5 bases). CDR1 GTSNPN and CDR2 SVGIG come from the germline V gene (reference sequence). The CDR3 spans 14 residues. V shed 2 bases and J shed 4 bases, with 12 bases lying between them. CDR3 bases: TGTGCCTGGAGTCCCGGGGGGAAAAATCAGCCCCAGCATTTT. Its protein is CAWSPGGKNQPQHF.